Shown below are 23 T cell receptor beta chains from a single sample sequenced in a study of beta chain features in type 1 diabetes. The authors reverse transcribed all of the isolated RNA, so sequencing captured expressed TCRB transcripts. The method was immunoSEQ multiplex PCR; TCRdb's version includes in-frame clones alone and lacks a portion of them. The data hold about 28,000 clones, with roughly 61% observed a single time. Their antigen targets remain unknown. The study, taken as a whole, reports: Shortening that was moderate but significant affected the TCRB CDR3s of Type 1 diabetes patients in all four CD4+ subsets.

The sample comprised Tregs from blood. These receptor sequences come from a woman in her thirties with type 1 diabetes.

This chain uses TRBV30 with TRBJ2-3, with 7 bases identical to TRBD1. V lost 3 bases to trimming and J lost 0 bases; unmatched junction nucleotides: 6. CDR1 and CDR2 (germline): GTSNPN, SVGIG (reference sequence). This CDR3 has 15 residues. CDR3: CAWRNRGLSTDTQYF. CDR3 in DNA: TGTGCCTGGAGGAACAGGGGATTGAGCACAGATACGCAGTATTTT.

This clone came up a few times. The chain carries TRBV11-3 and TRBJ2-3, with D uncertain. V lost 0 bases to trimming and J lost 1 base, with 11 bases between them. Germline-derived CDR1 and CDR2 are SGHNT and YENEEA. The CDR3 length is 16 residues. CDR3 loop: CASSLDLNPGTDTQYF. The CDR3 DNA reads as TGTGCCAGCAGCTTAGATCTCAATCCAGGCACAGATACGCAGTATTTT.

The chain recombines TRBV5-1 with TRBJ2-1; D might be TRBD2 (6 bases). The CDR3 has 15 residues. V lost 4 bases to trimming and J lost 9 bases, with 20 bases between them. Germline CDR1 SGHRS, CDR2 YFSETQ. The CDR3 sequence is CASSPREPGSGEQFF. CDR3 sequence (DNA): TGCGCCAGCAGCCCCCGGGAGCCGGGGAGCGGTGAGCAGTTCTTC.

This clone appeared a few times. The chain couples TRBV7-9 to TRBJ2-3; D not certain. The CDR3 covers 14 residues. CDR1 SEHNR and CDR2 FQNEAQ come from the germline V gene (reference sequence). V was shortened by 0 bases and J by 6 bases, with 10 bases between the two germline ends. The DNA for the CDR3 is TGTGCCAGCAGCTTAGCGACCTCGAGGGATACGCAGTATTTT. It translates to CASSLATSRDTQYF. Using reference TRBV7-9 and TRBJ2-3 for the parts outside the CDR3, the full variable domain is DTGVSQNPRHKITKRGQNVTFRCDPISEHNRLYWYRQTLGQGPEFLTYFQNEAQLEKSRLLSDRFSAERPKGSFSTLEIQRTEQGDSAMYLCASSLATSRDTQYFGPGTRLTVL.

The gene calls are TRBV7-6 and TRBJ2-2; tentatively, D is TRBD2 (6 bases). Germline CDR1 SGHVS, CDR2 FNYEAQ. The CDR3 has 15 residues. V lost 4 bases and J lost 5, with 14 bases in between. In DNA form, the CDR3 reads TGTGCCAGCAGCTCCCCCGGGGGAAGAACCGGGGAGCTGTTTTTT. Translated: CASSSPGGRTGELFF.

This clone came up a few times. This rearrangement joins TRBV18 to TRBJ2-5; D may be TRBD2 (6 bases). The CDR3 consists of 15 residues. Germline CDR1 and CDR2: KGHSH and LQKENI. Trimming took off 0 bases at V and 2 bases at J, with 10 bases between the two ends. As DNA, the CDR3 is TGTGCCAGCTCACCACCACAGACTAGGCAAGAGACCCAGTACTTC. Amino acids: CASSPPQTRQETQYF.

The chain recombines TRBV15 with TRBJ2-7; 10 bases line up with TRBD1. Per the germline V gene, CDR1 is LNHNV and CDR2 is YYDKDF (reference sequence). The junction had 9 bases not matched to a gene; V was cut back by 5 bases and J by 5 bases. The CDR3 is made up of 15 amino acids. CDR3 in DNA: TGTGCCACCAGCTGGCCCGGGACAGGGGCGCACGAGCAGTACTTC. Protein product: CATSWPGTGAHEQYF.

V and J are TRBV6-5 and TRBJ2-7; TRBD1 matches 7 bases. The CDR3 contains 13 residues. Germline loops: CDR1 MNHEY, CDR2 SVGAGI. The junction had 3 bases not matched to a gene; V was cut back by 5 bases and J by 2 bases. Here the CDR3 DNA reads TGTGCCAGCAGTGACAGGGTAACCTACGAGCAGTACTTC. Translation: CASSDRVTYEQYF.

Only a few counts were recorded for this clone. The chain couples TRBV2 to TRBJ1-5, with a tentative D call TRBD1 (5 bases). The CDR3 is 15 residues long. The germline V gene has CDR1 SNHLY and CDR2 FYNNEI. Trimming removed 1 base at V and 2 bases at J, with 9 bases between. The chain's CDR3 is CASSEGRGGNQPQHF. Here the CDR3 DNA reads TGTGCCAGCAGTGAAGGTAGGGGCGGCAATCAGCCCCAGCATTTT.

The chain recombines TRBV14 with TRBJ2-3; TRBD2 matches 7 bases. CDR1 and CDR2 from the germline V gene are SGHDN and FVKESK. The ends lost 1 base at V and 1 base at J; junction bases unmatched: 5. The CDR3 covers 16 residues. CDR3 region: CASSQGLAVRTDTQYF. The CDR3 bases are TGTGCCAGCAGCCAAGGACTAGCAGTTCGCACAGATACGCAGTATTTT.

This clone was picked up a small number of times. V is TRBV13 and J is TRBJ2-1, with D possibly matching TRBD1 (6 bases). The V end lost 5 bases, the J end lost 0 bases, and 14 bases lay between the germline ends. Germline V gives CDR1 PRHDT, CDR2 FYEKMQ (reference sequence). CDR3 length: 16 amino acids. CDR3 in amino acids: CASSTRQENSYNEQFF. CDR3 sequence (DNA): TGTGCCAGCAGCACCCGACAGGAGAACTCCTACAATGAGCAGTTCTTC.

DNA of the CDR3: TGTGCCAGCAGTTTAATGGACAGAGTACCCCACGAGCAGTACTTC. Its translation is CASSLMDRVPHEQYF. V usage is TRBV28 and J usage is TRBJ2-7; weak D call: TRBD1 (6 bases). Deletions cut 2 bases from V and 5 bases from J, with 16 bases between. There are 15 residues in the CDR3. The germline V gene has CDR1 MDHEN and CDR2 SYDVKM.

This clone showed up just a few times. The rearrangement links TRBV5-1 to TRBJ2-1, with 11 bases lining up with TRBD2. The germline V gene has CDR1 SGHRS and CDR2 YFSETQ. This CDR3 spans 16 amino acids. Trimming cost V 0 bases and J 8 bases; bases outside gene matches: 7. DNA for the CDR3: TGCGCCAGCAGCTTGGCTAGCGGGAGGTTATTGTATGAGCAGTTCTTC. Amino acids: CASSLASGRLLYEQFF.

The V call is TRBV29-1, the J call TRBJ2-1; 7 nucleotides match TRBD1. CDR3 length: 17 residues. J was trimmed by 5 bases and V by 1 base; bases with no gene match: 14. Per the germline V gene, CDR1 is SQVTM and CDR2 is ANQGSEA. The CDR3: CSVEGAIRRQGHNEQFF. As DNA, the CDR3 is TGCAGCGTTGAAGGGGCGATCCGGAGACAGGGCCACAATGAGCAGTTCTTC.

V usage is TRBV2 and J usage is TRBJ2-1; a weak D match, TRBD2 (5 bases). V shed 6 bases and J shed 6 bases, with 9 bases lying between them. The germline V gene encodes CDR1 SNHLY and CDR2 FYNNEI. The CDR3 is made up of 12 amino acids. CDR3 sequence (DNA): TGTGCCAGCAGGTTAGAGGGCAATGAGCAGTTCTTC. Translated, it gives CASRLEGNEQFF.

This chain connects TRBV15 to TRBJ1-3; a possible D gene is TRBD1 (6 bases). Between the trimmed V and J ends, which lost 5 bases and 0 bases, there was a span of 20 bases. Germline V CDR1 and CDR2: LNHNV, YYDKDF (reference sequence). This CDR3 is built from 18 residues. CDR3 in amino acids: CATSGARDTFSSGNTIYF. In DNA form, the CDR3 reads TGTGCCACCAGCGGAGCCCGGGACACCTTTAGCTCTGGAAACACCATATATTTT.

V gene TRBV18 combines with J gene TRBJ1-4; D unclear. Germline V gene lookup returns CDR1 KGHSH and CDR2 LQKENI. The germline V and J ends were trimmed by 1 base and 8 bases, with 11 bases remaining between them. There are 14 residues in the CDR3. The CDR3 nucleotides read TGTGCCAGCTCACCACAGTATAATGAGGAAAAACTGTTTTTT. The encoded protein is CASSPQYNEEKLFF.

The gene calls are TRBV18 and TRBJ2-7, with 10 positions matching TRBD2. The CDR3 consists of 15 residues. V was pared by 4 bases and J by 2 bases, with 5 bases of the junction left unmatched. The V gene's germline CDR1 is KGHSH and CDR2 LQKENI. CDR3 nucleotide sequence: TGTGCCAGCTCACAAATAGCGGGAGGTGCCTACGAGCAGTACTTC. Amino acids: CASSQIAGGAYEQYF.

This clone came up a few times. The chain carries TRBV5-6 and TRBJ2-1, with 7 bases identical to TRBD1. V lost 4 bases, J lost 3 bases, and 7 bases stayed unmatched. CDR1 and CDR2 from the germline V gene are SGHDT and YYEEEE. The CDR3 has 15 amino acids. The CDR3 loop is CASSPRGRIYNEQFF. The CDR3 nucleotides are TGTGCCAGCAGCCCTAGGGGGCGAATCTACAATGAGCAGTTCTTC.

This rearrangement joins TRBV6-5 to TRBJ1-2, with 7 bases lining up with TRBD1. Trimming took 2 bases from V and 4 from J; bases not matched to a gene: 7. The germline CDR1 and CDR2 sequences are MNHEY and SVGAGI. The length of the CDR3 is 15 residues. CDR3 in amino acids: CASSYKGAQGYGYTF. CDR3 nucleotide sequence: TGTGCCAGCAGTTACAAGGGGGCACAAGGCTATGGCTACACCTTC.

V and J are TRBV7-9 and TRBJ1-1; 8 nucleotides agree with TRBD1. Germline CDR1 reads SEHNR; CDR2 reads FQNEAQ (reference sequence). The CDR3 contains 15 residues. Trimming cost V 5 bases and J 3 bases; bases outside gene matches: 8. CDR3 amino acids: CASSGTGTGYTEAFF. The CDR3, as DNA: TGTGCCAGCAGCGGGACCGGGACAGGTTACACTGAAGCTTTCTTT.

V is TRBV30 and J is TRBJ2-6; no clear D gene. Germline V CDR1 and CDR2: GTSNPN, SVGIG (reference sequence). Trimming removed 5 bases from V and 1 base from J, with 6 bases in between. The CDR3 is 13 amino acids. As DNA, the CDR3 is TGTGCCTGGTGTATATCTGGGGCCAACGTCCTGACTTTC. It encodes CAWCISGANVLTF.

The chain employs TRBV7-9 and TRBJ2-7; 7 bases are shared with TRBD2. After removal of 4 bases from V and 3 bases from J, the junction contained 6 bases not matched to a gene. The germline V gene has CDR1 SEHNR and CDR2 FQNEAQ (reference sequence). The CDR3 covers 14 residues. The CDR3 loop reads CASSSQTSSYEQYF. The CDR3 DNA follows: TGTGCCAGCAGCTCTCAGACTAGCAGCTACGAGCAGTACTTC.